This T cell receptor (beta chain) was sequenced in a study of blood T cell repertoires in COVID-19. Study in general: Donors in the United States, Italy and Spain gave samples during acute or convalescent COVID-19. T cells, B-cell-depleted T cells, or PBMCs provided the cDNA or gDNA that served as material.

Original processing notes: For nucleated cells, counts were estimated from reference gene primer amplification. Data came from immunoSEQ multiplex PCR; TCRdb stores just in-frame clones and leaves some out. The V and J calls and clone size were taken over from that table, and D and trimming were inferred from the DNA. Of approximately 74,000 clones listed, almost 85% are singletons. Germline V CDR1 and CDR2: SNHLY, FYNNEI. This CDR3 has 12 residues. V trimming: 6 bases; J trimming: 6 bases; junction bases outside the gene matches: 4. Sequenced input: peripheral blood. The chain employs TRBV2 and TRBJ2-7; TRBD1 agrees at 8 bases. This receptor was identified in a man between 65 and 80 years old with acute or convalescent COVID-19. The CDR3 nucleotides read TGTGCCAGCAGCGACGACAGGGGCGAGCAGTACTTC. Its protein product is CASSDDRGEQYF. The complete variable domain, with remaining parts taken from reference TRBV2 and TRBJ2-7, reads EPEVTQTPSHQVTQMGQEVILRCVPISNHLYFYWYRQILGQKVEFLVSFYNNEISEKSEIFDDQFSVERPDGSNFTLKIRSTKLEDSAMYFCASSDDRGEQYFGPGTRLTVT.